The following is a TCR beta chain sequence with its context. These data belong to a study of blood T cell repertoires in COVID-19. Produced via immunoSEQ multiplex PCR; TCRdb's table is partial and in-frame only. The sample includes approximately 170,000 clones, approximately 91% of them seen just once. The CDR3 runs to 13 residues. Germline V lookup: CDR1 MNHNS, CDR2 SASEGT. V shed 2 bases, J shed 4 bases, and the junction held 1 base outside the gene matches. The sequence derives from a man aged 30 to 39 with acute or convalescent COVID-19. The sample was peripheral blood. The chain couples TRBV6-1 to TRBJ2-5, with 7 bases identical to TRBD1. The CDR3 loop is CASSENRGETQYF. The CDR3 DNA sequence: TGTGCCAGCAGTGAAAACAGGGGAGAGACCCAGTACTTC.